The source of this T cell receptor beta chain is a study of OX40 agonist ivuxolimab in advanced cancers. To note about this clone: Its antigen remains unidentified.

Whole-study findings and limits: At doses 0.1 to 3.0 mg/kg, CD4+ and CD8+ clones expanded.

The V and J ends lost 3 bases and 5 bases respectively, with 19 bases between them. The CDR3 consists of 16 residues. Per the germline V gene, CDR1 is LNHNV and CDR2 is YYDKDF (reference sequence). Assay used: immunoSEQ multiplex PCR; TCRdb lists only in-frame clones, some missing. The table records over 55,000 clones, over 80% of them present only once. The sequence came from an adult with an advanced solid tumor such as melanoma, head and neck, liver or kidney cancer. The gene calls are TRBV15 and TRBJ1-2; weak D call: TRBD1 (6 bases). The material was CD4+ or CD8+ T cells sorted from blood, obtained in a trial of the OX40 agonist ivuxolimab. CDR3 nucleotide sequence: TGTGCCACCAGCAGCCCCCGGGGGGGCGCCGGTTATGGCTACACCTTC. It is translated as CATSSPRGGAGYGYTF.